Below, 20 T cell receptor beta chains from the same sample are listed, as sequenced in a study of T cells after yellow fever vaccination. TCRdb reprocessed the 5' RACE reads via MiXCR and lists one record per CDR3 protein. The data show a few hundred thousand distinct CDR3 sequences, less than 20% seen once. This specimen consisted of PBMCs, obtained roughly 5 days after the first yellow fever vaccination. Receptors originate from a man between 18 and 35 years old who received the YFV17D yellow fever vaccine.

This rearrangement joins TRBV5-4 to TRBJ1-6; 11 bases line up with TRBD1. The CDR3 is 16 amino acids. CDR1 and CDR2 from the germline V gene are SGHNT and YYREEE (reference sequence). The V segment lost 1 base and the J segment 9 bases; nucleotides outside the gene matches: 6. Here the CDR3 reads CASSLSGQGAFSPLHF. CDR3 DNA sequence: TGTGCCAGCAGCTTGAGTGGACAGGGGGCATTTTCACCCCTCCACTTT.

This CDR3 reads CASSQDPPSFSGNTIYF. CDR3 bases: TGCGCCAGCAGCCAAGATCCTCCCAGCTTCTCTGGAAACACCATATATTTT. The chain carries TRBV4-1 and TRBJ1-3; D is unresolved. This CDR3 has 17 amino acids. Germline CDR1 is MGHRA and CDR2 is YSYEKL. Trimming left V 0 bases short and J 0 bases short, with 12 bases between.

The V call is TRBV27, the J call TRBJ2-5, with D perhaps TRBD2 (6 bases). The CDR3 spans 13 residues. In germline, CDR1 is MNHEY, CDR2 SMNVEV (reference sequence). V lost 6 bases and J lost 3, with 11 bases in between. In DNA, the CDR3 is TGTGCCAGCAGGCGACTAGATAAAGAGACCCAGTACTTC. This encodes CASRRLDKETQYF.

This clonotype has more than one count but fewer than ten. The chain couples TRBV12-3 or TRBV12-4 to TRBJ1-1; no definite D call. This CDR3 has 14 residues. The ends were cut back, 3 bases at V and 2 bases at J, with 10 bases in the middle. The CDR3 sequence: CASSFGRSNTEAFF. The CDR3 region has the DNA TGTGCCAGCAGTTTTGGGCGATCAAACACTGAAGCTTTCTTT.

This chain connects TRBV28 to TRBJ1-1; 7 bases agree with TRBD1. The CDR3 sequence is 13 residues long. V gave up 6 bases and J gave up 7 bases; unmatched junction bases: 8. Germline V gene sequence: CDR1 MDHEN, CDR2 SYDVKM. CDR3 protein: CASSLIRDSEAFF. The CDR3, as DNA: TGTGCCAGCAGCCTTATCCGGGACAGTGAAGCTTTCTTT.

The chain employs TRBV16 and TRBJ2-7; either TRBD1 or TRBD2 may fit D (5 bases each). The CDR3 contains 15 residues. Trimming left V 2 bases short and J 6 bases short, with 17 bases between. CDR1 is KGHSY, CDR2 FQNENV, per germline. CDR3 region: CASSQTASLGREQYF. The CDR3 coding sequence is TGTGCCAGCAGCCAAACTGCGAGCTTGGGACGCGAGCAGTACTTC.

The chain couples TRBV20-1 to TRBJ1-2; no clear D gene. V dropped 3 bases and J dropped 1 base, with 15 bases sitting between them. The CDR3 has 15 residues. CDR1 DFQATT and CDR2 SNEGSKA come from the germline V gene (reference sequence). CDR3 amino acids: CSASSPGEINYGYTF. CDR3 coding DNA: TGCAGTGCTAGCTCTCCGGGCGAAATTAACTATGGCTACACCTTC.

At least ten counts were recorded for this clonotype. The chain employs TRBV12-3 or TRBV12-4 and TRBJ1-5, with D unresolved. This CDR3 is 15 amino acids long. Deletions cut 2 bases from V and 0 bases from J, with 8 bases between. In DNA, the CDR3 is TGTGCCAGCAGTTTAAGGTTTTATAGCAATCAGCCCCAGCATTTT. This sequence encodes CASSLRFYSNQPQHF.

This clonotype was found many times. The chain joins TRBV12-3 or TRBV12-4 to TRBJ1-5; tentative D call: TRBD1 (5 bases). V lost 4 bases and J 3 bases, leaving 10 bases between the germline ends. CDR3 length: 14 amino acids. CDR3 nucleotide sequence: TGTGCCAGCAGTTCTACAGGAAACAATCAGCCCCAGCATTTT. As protein: CASSSTGNNQPQHF.

The chain carries TRBV7-9 and TRBJ2-3; D is ambiguous. CDR1 and CDR2 (germline): SEHNR, FQNEAQ (reference sequence). The CDR3 runs 14 residues. Trimming took off 1 base at V and 2 bases at J, with 7 bases between the two ends. This CDR3 is CASSLDQHTDTQYF. In DNA form, the CDR3 reads TGTGCCAGCAGCTTAGATCAACACACAGATACGCAGTATTTT.

This clonotype was recorded a few times. The chain joins TRBV7-9 to TRBJ1-1, with D perhaps TRBD1 (6 bases). Trimming removed 5 bases at V and 3 bases at J, with 16 bases between. Germline assignment: CDR1 SEHNR and CDR2 FQNEAQ (reference sequence). The CDR3 extends over 15 amino acids. CDR3 in amino acids: CASSNRGRGDTEAFF. Here the CDR3 DNA reads TGTGCCAGCAGCAACCGGGGGCGCGGGGACACTGAAGCTTTCTTT.

This clonotype has just a few counts. The genes are TRBV5-1 and TRBJ1-6; D is ambiguous. Per germline, CDR1 SGHRS and CDR2 YFSETQ. Trimming stripped 1 base from V and 8 bases from J, with 10 bases between. The CDR3 is 14 amino acids. The CDR3 loop reads CASSLSGSDSPLHF. CDR3 bases: TGCGCCAGCAGCTTGTCGGGGTCCGATTCACCCCTCCACTTT.

This chain's CDR3 is CASSSRLAGEVGELFF. Here the CDR3 DNA reads TGTGCCAGCAGTTCCCGACTAGCGGGGGAAGTCGGGGAGCTGTTTTTT. The chain uses TRBV12-3 or TRBV12-4 and TRBJ2-2, with TRBD2 matching 12 bases. Trimming took 4 bases from V and 7 from J; bases not matched to a gene: 7. The CDR3 spans 16 residues.

This clonotype has ten or more counts. This rearrangement joins TRBV11-2 to TRBJ2-1; perhaps D is TRBD1 or TRBD2 (5 bases each). Trimming stripped 5 bases from V and 10 bases from J, with 18 bases between. Germline CDR1 is SGHAT and CDR2 is FQNNGV. This CDR3 has 14 residues. This chain's CDR3 is CASSEGLQGNEQFF. The CDR3, as DNA: TGTGCCAGCAGCGAGGGCCTCCAGGGCAACGAGCAGTTCTTC.

This chain uses TRBV10-1 with TRBJ1-1; D is ambiguous. Trimming took off 0 bases at V and 2 bases at J, with 10 bases between the two ends. CDR1 and CDR2 (germline): WNHNN, SYGVQD (reference sequence). The CDR3 runs 15 residues. Written as DNA, the CDR3 is TGCGCCAGCAGTGAGTCGAGGCAGTACAACACTGAAGCTTTCTTT. Translation gives CASSESRQYNTEAFF.

This clonotype was seen only a few times. The chain employs TRBV5-4 and TRBJ1-3; tentative D call: TRBD1 (6 bases). The germline V and J ends were trimmed by 0 bases and 0 bases, with 7 bases remaining between them. Germline V gene data show CDR1 as SGHNT and CDR2 as YYREEE (reference sequence). This CDR3 spans 15 amino acids. The CDR3 DNA reads TGTGCCAGCAGCTTGGGGGGGCCCTCTGGAAACACCATATATTTT. Residues: CASSLGGPSGNTIYF.

This clonotype has more than one count but fewer than ten. The rearrangement links TRBV20-1 to TRBJ2-7; 9 nucleotides align to TRBD1. J gave up 4 bases and V 6 bases, and 7 bases lay outside the gene matches. Germline CDR1 DFQATT, CDR2 SNEGSKA (reference sequence). This CDR3 comprises 13 residues. CDR3 residues: CSATRTGEYEQYV. The CDR3 DNA reads TGCAGTGCAACACGGACAGGGGAGTACGAGCAGTACGTC.

This clonotype occurred many times. The chain employs TRBV29-1 and TRBJ2-7; D unresolved. V lost 8 bases to trimming and J lost 1 base, with 9 bases between them. Germline assignment: CDR1 SQVTM and CDR2 ANQGSEA. The CDR3 has 11 amino acids. As DNA, the CDR3 is TGCAGCCCCACCGCTTCCTACGAGCAGTACGTC. Its translation: CSPTASYEQYV.

J is TRBJ1-1 and V is TRBV5-5; D call uncertain. Trimming took 0 bases from V and 1 from J, leaving 10 bases between them. Germline CDR1 SGHKS, CDR2 YYEKEE (reference sequence). This CDR3 region has 15 residues. The CDR3 DNA follows: TGTGCCAGCAGCTTGGATCACATGGAGAACACTGAAGCTTTCTTT. This translates into CASSLDHMENTEAFF.

The sample holds a few counts of this clonotype. This rearrangement joins TRBV6-1 to TRBJ2-4, with a tentative D call TRBD1 (5 bases). The CDR3 has 15 residues. Trimming shortened V by 6 bases and J by 0 bases, and 12 bases separated the two germline ends. CDR1 is MNHNS and CDR2 is SASEGT in the germline V gene. The CDR3 reads CASSQTDLAKNIQYF. Written as DNA, the CDR3 is TGTGCCAGCAGCCAGACAGATCTAGCCAAAAACATTCAGTACTTC.